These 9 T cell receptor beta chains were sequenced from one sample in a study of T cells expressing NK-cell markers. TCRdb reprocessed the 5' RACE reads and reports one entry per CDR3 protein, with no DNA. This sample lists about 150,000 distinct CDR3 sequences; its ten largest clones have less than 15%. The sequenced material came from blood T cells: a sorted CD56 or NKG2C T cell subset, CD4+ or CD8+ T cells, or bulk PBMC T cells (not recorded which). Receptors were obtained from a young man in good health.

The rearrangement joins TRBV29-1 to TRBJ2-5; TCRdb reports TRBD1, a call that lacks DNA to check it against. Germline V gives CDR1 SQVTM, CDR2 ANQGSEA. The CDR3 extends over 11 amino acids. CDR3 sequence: CSVEQGWSQYF.

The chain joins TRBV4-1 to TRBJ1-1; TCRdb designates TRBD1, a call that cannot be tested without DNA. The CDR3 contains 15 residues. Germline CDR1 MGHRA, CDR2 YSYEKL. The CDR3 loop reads CASSQRGQTNTEAFF.

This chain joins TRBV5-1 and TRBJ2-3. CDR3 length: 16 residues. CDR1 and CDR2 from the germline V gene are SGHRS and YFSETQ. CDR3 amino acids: CASSWPSGTSTDTQYF.

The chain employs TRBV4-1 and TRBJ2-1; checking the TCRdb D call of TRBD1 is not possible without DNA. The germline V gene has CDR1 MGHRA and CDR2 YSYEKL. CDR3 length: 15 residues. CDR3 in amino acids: CASSQVDREDNEQFF.

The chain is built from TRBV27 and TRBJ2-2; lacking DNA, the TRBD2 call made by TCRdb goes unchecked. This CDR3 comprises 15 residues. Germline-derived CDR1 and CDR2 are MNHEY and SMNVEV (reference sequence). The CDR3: CASRAGTSITGELFF.

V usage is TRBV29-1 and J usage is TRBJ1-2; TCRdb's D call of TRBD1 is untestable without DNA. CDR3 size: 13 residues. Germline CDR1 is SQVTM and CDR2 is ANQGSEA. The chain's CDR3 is CSVEGDRYYGYTF.

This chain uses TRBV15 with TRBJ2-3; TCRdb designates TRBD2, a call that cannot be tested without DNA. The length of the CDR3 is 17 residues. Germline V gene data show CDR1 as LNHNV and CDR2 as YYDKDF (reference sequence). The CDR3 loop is CATSTQLSGTSTDTQYF. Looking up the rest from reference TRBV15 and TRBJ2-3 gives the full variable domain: DAMVIQNPRYQVTQFGKPVTLSCSQTLNHNVMYWYQQKSSQAPKLLFHYYDKDFNNEADTPDNFQSRRPNTSFCFLDIRSPGLGDTAMYLCATSTQLSGTSTDTQYFGPGTRLTVL.

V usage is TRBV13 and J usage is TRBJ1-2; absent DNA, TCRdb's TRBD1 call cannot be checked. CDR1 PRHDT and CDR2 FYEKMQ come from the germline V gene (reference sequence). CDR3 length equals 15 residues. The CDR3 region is CASSTRALGDYGYTF.

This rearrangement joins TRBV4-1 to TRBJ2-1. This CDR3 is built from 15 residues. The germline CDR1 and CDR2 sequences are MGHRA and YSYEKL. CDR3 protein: CASSQAPSSYNEQFF.